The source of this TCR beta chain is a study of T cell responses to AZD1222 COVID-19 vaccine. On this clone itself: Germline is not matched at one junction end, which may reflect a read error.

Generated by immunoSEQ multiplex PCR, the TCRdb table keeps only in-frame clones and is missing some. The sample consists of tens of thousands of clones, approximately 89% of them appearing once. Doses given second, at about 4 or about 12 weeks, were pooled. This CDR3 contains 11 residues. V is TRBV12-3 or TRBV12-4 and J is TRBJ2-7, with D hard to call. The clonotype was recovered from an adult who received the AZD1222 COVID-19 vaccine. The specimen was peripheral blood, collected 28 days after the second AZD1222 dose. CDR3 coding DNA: TGTGCCAGCAGTTCAGACCGCAGGATCGACTTC. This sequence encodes CASSSDRRIDF.